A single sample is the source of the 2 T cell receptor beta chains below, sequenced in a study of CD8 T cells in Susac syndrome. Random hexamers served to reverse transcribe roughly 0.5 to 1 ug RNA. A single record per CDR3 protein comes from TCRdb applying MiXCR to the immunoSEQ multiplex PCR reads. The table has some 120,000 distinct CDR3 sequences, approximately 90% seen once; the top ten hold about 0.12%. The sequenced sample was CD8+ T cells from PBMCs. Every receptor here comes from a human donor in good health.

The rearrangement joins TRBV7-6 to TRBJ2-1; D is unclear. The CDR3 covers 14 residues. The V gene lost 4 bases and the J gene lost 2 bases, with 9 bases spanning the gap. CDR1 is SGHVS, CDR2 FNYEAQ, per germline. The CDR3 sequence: CASSSDGAYNEQFF. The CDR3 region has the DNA TGTGCCAGCAGCTCGGACGGAGCCTACAATGAGCAGTTCTTC.

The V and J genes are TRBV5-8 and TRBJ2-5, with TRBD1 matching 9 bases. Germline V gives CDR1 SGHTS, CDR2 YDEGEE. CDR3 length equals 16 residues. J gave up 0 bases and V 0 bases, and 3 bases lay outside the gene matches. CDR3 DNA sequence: TGTGCCAGCAGCTTGGGGACAGGGGTTAACCAAGAGACCCAGTACTTC. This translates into CASSLGTGVNQETQYF.